A single sample is the source of the 8 T cell receptor beta chains below, sequenced in a study of spatial heterogeneity in lung cancer. MiXCR, run by TCRdb on the 5' RACE reads, gives a single entry per CDR3 protein. The table includes around 92,000 distinct CDR3 sequences, approximately 12% detected once. Time point reported: sample taken at primary tumor resection. The sequencing used PBMCs, collected at surgery. These receptors all stem from a male donor with early-stage non-small cell lung cancer.

This clonotype was detected a few times. The rearrangement uses TRBV10-3 and TRBJ2-5; 8 nucleotides match TRBD1. Germline V CDR1 and CDR2: ENHRY, SYGVKD. V was pared by 10 bases and J by 5 bases, with 6 bases of the junction left unmatched. The CDR3 has 12 residues. In DNA form, the CDR3 reads TGTGCCACTGGGACAGGCGTGGAGACCCAGTACTTC. This translates into CATGTGVETQYF.

The genes are TRBV3-1 and TRBJ2-7, with 9 bases identical to TRBD1. Unmatched junction bases numbered 6, after V lost 2 bases and J lost 7 bases. The CDR3 contains 14 residues. Germline V gene sequence: CDR1 LGHDT, CDR2 YNNKEL (reference sequence). The DNA for the CDR3 is TGTGCCAGCAGCCAACCGGACAGGGGCGGTGAGCAGTACTTC. As protein: CASSQPDRGGEQYF.

This clonotype has ten or more counts. V usage is TRBV27 and J usage is TRBJ2-1; tentative D call: TRBD1 (5 bases). Between the trimmed V and J ends, which lost 5 bases and 0 bases, there was a span of 11 bases. This CDR3 has 15 residues. In germline, CDR1 is MNHEY, CDR2 SMNVEV (reference sequence). CDR3 loop: CASSQQGASYNEQFF. In nucleotides, the CDR3 is TGTGCCAGCAGTCAGCAAGGGGCCTCCTACAATGAGCAGTTCTTC.

Many counts were recorded for this clonotype. V is TRBV7-2 and J is TRBJ1-1; D unclear. CDR1 is SGHTA and CDR2 is FQGNSA in the germline V gene. V was trimmed by 5 bases and J by 4 bases, leaving 14 bases between them. CDR3 length: 14 amino acids. The CDR3 loop reads CASSPGGSGTEAFF. DNA for the CDR3: TGTGCCAGCAGCCCGGGCGGGAGCGGCACTGAAGCTTTCTTT.

This clonotype was counted ten times or more. The CDR3 coding sequence is TGTGCCTGGACCCGAGGGAGGGCCCCCTACAATGAGCAGTTCTTC. Its translation is CAWTRGRAPYNEQFF. V is TRBV30 and J is TRBJ2-1, with 7 bases aligning to TRBD2. The length of the CDR3 is 15 residues. Losses at the gene ends were 4 bases for V and 2 bases for J; bases not matched to a gene: 8. Germline V gives CDR1 GTSNPN, CDR2 SVGIG (reference sequence).

The chain links TRBV7-9 to TRBJ2-2, with D uncertain. Trimming stripped 2 bases from V and 2 bases from J, with 6 bases between. The CDR3 is made up of 14 amino acids. Per the germline V gene, CDR1 is SEHNR and CDR2 is FQNEAQ (reference sequence). As DNA, the CDR3 is TGTGCCAGCAGCTTATCTCGAAACACCGGGGAGCTGTTTTTT. Translated, it gives CASSLSRNTGELFF. Looking up the rest from reference TRBV7-9 and TRBJ2-2 gives the full variable domain: DTGVSQNPRHKITKRGQNVTFRCDPISEHNRLYWYRQTLGQGPEFLTYFQNEAQLEKSRLLSDRFSAERPKGSFSTLEIQRTEQGDSAMYLCASSLSRNTGELFFGEGSRLTVL.

This clonotype was observed a few times. The rearrangement uses TRBV6-2 or TRBV6-3 and TRBJ2-5, with D unresolved. V was shortened by 2 bases and J by 1 base, with 5 bases between the two germline ends. Germline V gene data show CDR1 as MNHEY and CDR2 as SVGEGT. The CDR3 consists of 13 residues. The CDR3 loop is CASSYEPQETQYF. The DNA for the CDR3 is TGTGCCAGCAGTTACGAACCCCAAGAGACCCAGTACTTC.

This rearrangement joins TRBV12-3 or TRBV12-4 to TRBJ1-3; D remains ambiguous. The CDR3 has 13 residues. The V end was cut by 7 bases, the J end by 4 bases, with 11 bases between. CDR3 loop: CASTIGRGNTIYF. For the CDR3, the DNA is TGTGCCAGCACGATAGGGCGCGGAAACACCATATATTTT.